Listed below are T cell receptor beta chains from one sample, sequenced in a study of brain T cells in children with intractable seizures. Using immunoSEQ multiplex PCR, the repertoire was profiled, and TCRdb retains in-frame clones only, with some absent. Of approximately 41,000 clones listed, 80% to 95% are singletons. Sequencing used peripheral blood, obtained at surgery. All receptors derive from a girl aged 2 to 10 with tuberous sclerosis and intractable seizures. Both conserved end residues are part of each CDR3. The order of the fields is J gene, V gene, clone size, D gene, CDR3 DNA, CDR3 protein. A D gene is named only where the DNA matches it firmly. Some rows have no size entry. The others give once, few or many, or a class for an expanded clone.

>TRBJ2-1|TRBV9|NA|NA
TGTGCCAGCGCCGTTGGGGGGAACTCCTACAATGAGCAGTTCTTC
CASAVGGNSYNEQFF
>TRBJ1-1|TRBV19|NA|NA
TGTGCCAGTAGTCCGGAAGAGGTGGGGGTCACTGAAGCTTTCTTT
CASSPEEVGVTEAFF
>TRBJ2-1|TRBV6-5|NA|NA
TGTGCCAGCAGTTGGGGCAATGAGCAGTTCTTC
CASSWGNEQFF
>TRBJ1-2|TRBV7-9|NA|TRBD1
TGTGCCAGCAGCTTAGAGGGGGCGCTTGGCTACACCTTC
CASSLEGALGYTF
>TRBJ2-3|TRBV24-1|NA|NA
TGTGCCACCAGTGACCTACGGGATCACACAGATACGCAGTATTTT
CATSDLRDHTDTQYF
>TRBJ1-1|TRBV11-2|NA|NA
TGTGCCAGCAGCTCATCTTGGACAGACCAGAACACTGAAGCTTTCTTT
CASSSSWTDQNTEAFF
>TRBJ2-3|TRBV5-1|few|TRBD2
TGCGCCAGCAGCACCGGGACTAGCGGTCCCACAGATACGCAGTATTTT
CASSTGTSGPTDTQYF
>TRBJ1-2|TRBV28|NA|NA
TGTGCCAGCAGTTTATCGGCCAGGGGAATCTATGGCTACACCTTC
CASSLSARGIYGYTF
>TRBJ2-1|TRBV19|NA|TRBD2
TGTGCCAGTAGTTTGATAGCGGGGGGTAACAATGAGCAGTTCTTC
CASSLIAGGNNEQFF
>TRBJ2-1|TRBV19|NA|TRBD2
TGTGCCAGTACCCCTAAGGGTAGCGGGGGGCCGAGCTCCTACAATGAGCAGTTCTTC
CASTPKGSGGPSSYNEQFF
>TRBJ1-1|TRBV12-5|NA|NA
TGTGCTAGTGGGATTGAGGGGTCCTCGGCTTTCTTT
CASGIEGSSAFF
>TRBJ1-2|TRBV7-2|NA|NA
TGTGCCAGCAGCTTTGGAGTGAGGCAAGGGGGCTACACCTTC
CASSFGVRQGGYTF
>TRBJ2-7|TRBV7-8|NA|TRBD2
TGTGCCAGCAGCTTAGTACGTCTGGCGGGGGGGTTCCACGAGCAGTACTTC
CASSLVRLAGGFHEQYF
>TRBJ1-3|TRBV5-1|NA|NA
TGCGCCAGCAGCTTGGATGTCTCTGGAAACACCATATATTTT
CASSLDVSGNTIYF
>TRBJ2-3|TRBV5-5|once|NA
TGTGCCAGCAGCTTGATTGTTGGCAGGAGCACAGATACGCAGTATTTT
CASSLIVGRSTDTQYF
>TRBJ1-4|TRBV11-2|NA|NA
TGTGCCAGCAGCTTTTTGGGTGGCGAAAAACTGTTTTTT
CASSFLGGEKLFF
>TRBJ1-5|TRBV19|NA|NA
TGTGCCAGTAGTTGGGGTCGCAATCAGCCCCAGCATTTT
CASSWGRNQPQHF
>TRBJ2-1|TRBV7-9|NA|NA
TGTGCCAGCAGCCCAACCTTGAACAGGGACAATGAGCAGTTCTTC
CASSPTLNRDNEQFF
>TRBJ1-5|TRBV19|NA|NA
TGTGCCAGTCAGGGTTTGGATGGCAATCAGCCCCAGCATTTT
CASQGLDGNQPQHF
>TRBJ1-1|TRBV5-1|NA|TRBD1
TGCGCCAGCAGCTTGGTATACAGGGGGCAGACTGAAGCTTTCTTT
CASSLVYRGQTEAFF
>TRBJ2-3|TRBV6-6|NA|NA
TGTGCCAGCAGTAGTTTAGGGGTCACTAGCACAGATACGCAGTATTTT
CASSSLGVTSTDTQYF
>TRBJ2-3|TRBV12-5|NA|NA
TGTGCTAGTGGTCCGGGGATGGTCTTTCTACAGCGGCATAGCACAGATACGCAGTATTTT
CASGPGMVFLQRHSTDTQYF
>TRBJ1-2|TRBV4-1|few|NA
TGCGCCAGCAGCCAAGTATTCAAGGAGGACTATGGCTACACCTTC
CASSQVFKEDYGYTF
>TRBJ1-6|TRBV6-1|NA|NA
TGTGCCAGCAGTGAAAGGGCGACAGGTTCTAATTCACCCCTCCACTTT
CASSERATGSNSPLHF
>TRBJ2-7|TRBV6-1|NA|NA
TGTGCCAGCAGTGAAGGGTCCATCCGGGCCTACGAGCAGTACTTC
CASSEGSIRAYEQYF
>TRBJ2-6|TRBV3-1/TRBV3-2|NA|TRBD1
TGTGCCAGCAACCCGGACAGGGGGGGTGGCGGGGCCAACGTCCTGACTTTC
CASNPDRGGGGANVLTF
>TRBJ1-3|TRBV9|NA|TRBD1
TGTGCCAGCAGCGAGGGACAGGGACCTGGAAACACCATATATTTT
CASSEGQGPGNTIYF
>TRBJ2-1|TRBV24-1|NA|NA
TGTGCCACCAGTGAGAGCGTCTACAATGAGCAGTTCTTC
CATSESVYNEQFF
>TRBJ1-5|TRBV23-1|NA|TRBD1
TGCGCCAGCAGTCACCTCCTTCTTTCCGGGACAGGCGTTTATAGCAATCAGCCCCAGCATTTT
CASSHLLLSGTGVYSNQPQHF
>TRBJ1-4|TRBV5-5|NA|TRBD1
TGTGCCAGCAGTCGACAGGGGTATGGCTCTGCAACTAATGAAAAACTGTTTTTT
CASSRQGYGSATNEKLFF
>TRBJ2-2|TRBV21-1|NA|NA
TGTGCCAGCAGCAAAGTTGGGGGGGAGCTGTTTTTT
CASSKVGGELFF
>TRBJ2-4|TRBV30|NA|TRBD1
TGTGCCTGGAGAGTCCCCGGGACAGGGACATTTCAGTACTTC
CAWRVPGTGTFQYF
>TRBJ2-3|TRBV9|once|TRBD2
TGTGCCAGCAGCGTAGATTCACTAGCGGGGGGGCCGGCTACGCAGTATTTT
CASSVDSLAGGPATQYF
>TRBJ1-1|TRBV19|NA|NA
TGTGCCAGTAGTATTGCGTCTACATCGAACACTGAAGCTTTCTTT
CASSIASTSNTEAFF
>TRBJ1-1|TRBV3-1/TRBV3-2|NA|NA
TGTGCCAGCAGCCCGACCAGGGGTTGGACTGAAGCTTTCTTT
CASSPTRGWTEAFF
>TRBJ1-1|TRBV2|NA|NA
TGTGCCAGCCCAGGGGTTACTGAAGCTTTCTTT
CASPGVTEAFF
>TRBJ1-1|TRBV18|NA|TRBD1
TGTGCCAGCTCAGACCGGGACAGGGAAGGTAGCACTGAAGCTTTCTTT
CASSDRDREGSTEAFF
>TRBJ2-5|TRBV10-2|NA|NA
TGCGCCAGCAGTGAGTCACACAGAAAAGAGACCCAGTACTTC
CASSESHRKETQYF
>TRBJ1-4|TRBV5-1|NA|NA
TGCGCCAGCAGCTTGGGGACAGTTAATGAAAAACTGTTTTTT
CASSLGTVNEKLFF
>TRBJ2-3|TRBV4-1|NA|TRBD1
TGCGCCAGCAGCCAAGATAGACAGGGGGCGGGGGGAACAGATACGCAGTATTTT
CASSQDRQGAGGTDTQYF
>TRBJ1-5|TRBV28|NA|TRBD1
TGTGCCAGCAGAAATAGGGGGTTGACAGGGGGCGATAATCAGCCCCAGCATTTT
CASRNRGLTGGDNQPQHF